A single sample is the source of the 3 T cell receptor beta chains below, sequenced in a study of T cell repertoires in cytomegalovirus infection. TCRdb ran MiXCR on the reads and lists one entry per CDR3 protein. The sample lists 300,000 or so distinct CDR3 sequences, about 23% occurring once. Sequencing used PBMCs. The source of these receptors is a human donor in good health (CMV status not recorded). Some clones in this sample may be carry-over from other donors' samples.

J is TRBJ1-1 and V is TRBV15, with TRBD1 matching 7 bases. The CDR3 has 15 amino acids. Germline V CDR1 and CDR2: LNHNV, YYDKDF (reference sequence). V trimming: 0 bases; J trimming: 6 bases; junction bases outside the gene matches: 7. CDR3 amino acids: CATSRERTGLAEAFF. CDR3 bases: TGTGCCACCAGCAGAGAGAGGACAGGTCTTGCTGAAGCTTTCTTT.

As to this clonotype: At one end the junction does not follow the germline gene, possibly because of a read error. The chain couples TRBV7-2 to TRBJ2-3; 11 positions agree with TRBD2. The CDR3 is 13 amino acids. Germline-derived CDR1 and CDR2 are SGHTA and FQGNSA. The CDR3 DNA follows: TGTGCCAGCAGCCCCCCGCCCTCTAGCGGGAGGATTTTT. This gives the protein CASSPPPSSGRIF.

DNA for the CDR3: TGTGCCAGTATGCAACGAGGGTACTCCTATGGCTACACCTTC. This codes for CASMQRGYSYGYTF. V and J are TRBV6-1 and TRBJ1-2, with unresolved D. V lost 9 bases and J 4 bases, leaving 18 bases between the germline ends. This CDR3 has 14 residues. Germline lookup yields CDR1 MNHNS and CDR2 SASEGT.